A selection of T cell receptor beta chains follows, all from one sample in a study of response to subunit inactivated influenza vaccine. One entry per CDR3 protein results from TCRdb running MiXCR on the RT-PCR reads. The table shows around 490,000 distinct CDR3 sequences, with less than 8% occurring only once. This specimen consisted of PBMCs from blood, obtained less than 30 months after vaccination. The receptors were sampled from a man aged 45 to 70 who received an inactivated influenza vaccine. CDR3s include the opening cysteine and the closing phenylalanine or tryptophan. The D gene is left open where the match is weak. Clone size is stated in some rows and not others, as once, few, many or a class when expanded.

V gene	clone size	D gene	J gene	CDR3 DNA	CDR3 protein
TRBV24-1	many	TRBD1	TRBJ2-7	TGTGCCACCAGTAGGACAGGGGACGGCTACGAGCAGTACTTC	CATSRTGDGYEQYF
TRBV15	few	TRBD2	TRBJ2-1	TGTGCCACCAGCATGCATAGCGGGATGAACAATGAGCAGTTCTTC	CATSMHSGMNNEQFF
TRBV7-2	many	-	TRBJ1-3	TGTGCCAGCAGAAAAGGGGACACCTCTGGAAACACCATATATTTT	CASRKGDTSGNTIYF
TRBV10-3	few	TRBD1	TRBJ2-1	TGTGCCACCACCGGGACAGGGCCCCATGAGCAGTTCTTC	CATTGTGPHEQFF
TRBV7-6	few	-	TRBJ1-4	TGTGCCAGCAGCCGCAATGAAAAACTGTTTTTT	CASSRNEKLFF
TRBV5-5	-	-	TRBJ1-1	TGTGCCAGCAGCGCAGCCGGGGCTGAAGCTTTCTTT	CASSAAGAEAFF
TRBV7-8	many	-	TRBJ2-7	TGTGCCAGCAGCTTAGTGGGTCTCTACGAGCAGTACTTC	CASSLVGLYEQYF
TRBV20-1	-	-	TRBJ2-7	TGCAGTGCTAGTGGGGGGGCGACGTACGAGCAGTACTTC	CSASGGATYEQYF
TRBV6-2/TRBV6-3	few	-	TRBJ2-7	TGTGCCAGCACCAAGGTTGCAGGGCTTAGCTACGAGCAGTACTTC	CASTKVAGLSYEQYF
TRBV5-1	many	TRBD1	TRBJ1-5	TGCGCCAGCAGCTCCGGACAGGGGAGCAATCAGCCCCAGCATTTT	CASSSGQGSNQPQHF
TRBV5-1	-	-	TRBJ2-5	TGCGCCAGCAGCTTGGCCTGGGACAACCAAGAGACCCAGTACTTC	CASSLAWDNQETQYF
TRBV12-3/TRBV12-4	few	TRBD1	TRBJ2-2	TGTGCCAGCAGTTTGTGGCAGGGGGCGAACACCGGGGAGCTGTTTTTT	CASSLWQGANTGELFF
TRBV12-3/TRBV12-4	few	TRBD1	TRBJ2-1	TGTGCCAGCATTCTGGGACAGGGTGCTTACAATGAGCAGTTCTTC	CASILGQGAYNEQFF
TRBV7-6	few	-	TRBJ1-3	TGTGCCAGCAGCTCCCATTTCGGCTCTGGAAACACCATATATTTT	CASSSHFGSGNTIYF
TRBV9	-	TRBD1	TRBJ2-3	TGTGCCAGCAGCACCCGGGACAGGGGTGTGGAGGCAGATACGCAGTATTTT	CASSTRDRGVEADTQYF
TRBV4-1	few	-	TRBJ2-7	TGCGCCAGCAGCCCAGCCCCCAGCGGCTCCTACGAGCAGTACTTC	CASSPAPSGSYEQYF
TRBV20-1	few	TRBD1	TRBJ2-5	TGCAGTGTACCCGGGACAGGGCAAGAGACCCAGTACTTC	CSVPGTGQETQYF
TRBV25-1	-	-	TRBJ2-7	TGTGCCAGCAGTCTAGGACAGAACGAGCAGTACTTC	CASSLGQNEQYF
TRBV28	-	-	TRBJ1-5	TGTGCCAGCAGTCTAGGACCCTATCGGGTGCAGCATTTT	CASSLGPYRVQHF
TRBV20-1	many	-	TRBJ2-1	TGCAGTGCTAGGGACATAACCGATGAGCAGTTCTTC	CSARDITDEQFF
TRBV20-1	-	-	TRBJ1-6	TGCAGTGCTAGAGATAACGCCCTAGATTCACCCCTCCACTTT	CSARDNALDSPLHF
TRBV20-1	many	-	TRBJ2-7	TGCAGTGCTAGAGATCTTACCTACGAGCAGTACTTC	CSARDLTYEQYF
TRBV27	few	-	TRBJ1-2	TGTGCCAGCAGTTTATCGGGGCCATCGACCCGATATGGCTACACCTTC	CASSLSGPSTRYGYTF
TRBV5-1	many	-	TRBJ2-3	TGCGCCAGCAGCTTGGCAGTCGGCACAGATACGCAGTATTTT	CASSLAVGTDTQYF
TRBV28	many	-	TRBJ1-5	TGTGCCAGCAGTTTCGGGCAGGGGCCAAATCAGCCCCAGCATTTT	CASSFGQGPNQPQHF
TRBV5-5	few	-	TRBJ1-2	TGTGCCAGCAGCTTGCCTACTTCAGTTACGGGCTACACCTTC	CASSLPTSVTGYTF